A selection of T cell receptor beta chains follows, all from one sample in a study of lymphopenia after photon versus proton radiotherapy. Assay: immunoSEQ multiplex PCR; the TCRdb copy retains only in-frame clones and omits some. The sample consists of 20,000 to 25,000 clones, roughly 91% of them appearing once. Material: peripheral blood, obtained from a patient treated with proton-based radiotherapy. The receptors were sampled from a woman between 65 and 79 years old with pancreatic cancer. Some clones in this sample may be carry-over from other donors' samples. Each CDR3 is given without its conserved first and last residue. Rows may omit the clone size; those that give it use once, few, many or a size class.

>TRBV27|13|NA
ASNRLAGVLDTQY
>TRBV6-5|11|NA
ASSYEWDTEAF
>TRBV2|12|NA
ASSGRTEPYEQY
>TRBV10-3|16|NA
AIGGSGLAGGATYEQY
>TRBV2|11|once
ASNGGITGELF
>TRBV4-1|16|NA
ASSYHKGFRESTGELF
>TRBV28|16|few
ASSPLGLAESSYNEQF
>TRBV4-2|11|NA
ASSQDQDTEAF
>TRBV29-1|10|NA
SAPGEGETQY
>TRBV19|12|NA
ASSAPGQSNQQY
>TRBV4-2|15|NA
ASSQVGTGATNYGYT
>TRBV5-1|15|once
ASSFGGTSVSTDTQY
>TRBV25-1|11|NA
ASRGQGSDTQY
>TRBV11-2|13|NA
ASSLDPGGSYEQY
>TRBV28|12|NA
ASKATGGGYGYT
>TRBV2|13|NA
ASSVRSSGAGELF
>TRBV6-6|13|NA
ASSYSGGSKNIQY
>TRBV30|12|NA
AWSGNGAYYEQY
>TRBV29-1|13|NA
SVGSIRGSNYGYT
>TRBV18|12|NA
ASSPSGGGKPQH
>TRBV6-6|13|once
ASSYWGKGNTEAF
>TRBV7-2|10|NA
ASSLPGGEQF
>TRBV7-3|12|NA
ASSRRQGEETQY
>TRBV6-1|11|NA
ASSEAMEETQY